A selection of T cell receptor beta chains follows, all from one sample in a study of T-cell reconstitution after alpha-beta-depleted transplantation in children. TCRdb reanalysed the PCR reads using MiXCR and keeps one entry per CDR3 protein. The sample holds around 250,000 distinct CDR3 sequences, almost 10% seen once. Material: PBMCs from the stem cell graft donor, obtained from the stem cell graft. The receptor set was obtained from a human donor who donated a stem cell graft to a child with SCID. Each CDR3 is given with its conserved first and last residue. The D gene is left open where the match is weak.

D: TRBD1
V: TRBV5-1
CDR3: CASSPGQGIDEQYF

D: -
V: TRBV5-1
CDR3: CASSLFPGSSYEQYF

D: TRBD1
V: TRBV3-1
CDR3: CASRQGAHGYTF

D: -
V: TRBV14
CDR3: CASSLGRAADTQYF

D: -
V: TRBV3-1
CDR3: CASSNGETTDTQYF

D: -
V: TRBV5-4
CDR3: CASSLDSPSSYNSPLHF

D: TRBD1
V: TRBV20-1
CDR3: CSAREQGRLISEAFF

D: -
V: TRBV11-2
CDR3: CASSLEQNGNTIYF

D: -
V: TRBV11-2
CDR3: CASSFAGDEQYF

D: -
V: TRBV15
CDR3: CATSRDPGGEQYF

D: -
V: TRBV9
CDR3: CASSDHSGFYNSPLHF

D: -
V: TRBV14
CDR3: CASSPDSSSSYEQYF

D: -
V: TRBV10-1
CDR3: CASSDRPTAGYTF

D: -
V: TRBV11-2
CDR3: CASSLRAGWDIQYF

D: -
V: TRBV6-1
CDR3: CASSRSQQGNYGYTF

D: -
V: TRBV18
CDR3: CASSPLDGNTEAFF

D: -
V: TRBV10-3
CDR3: CAISESSIVVETQYF

D: -
V: TRBV2
CDR3: CARRQNTEAFF

D: TRBD2
V: TRBV7-9
CDR3: CASSSSAGGPEETQYF

D: -
V: TRBV5-1
CDR3: CASSPRRSRGTEAFF

D: -
V: TRBV20-1
CDR3: CSARVVGETQYF

D: -
V: TRBV5-1
CDR3: CASSWGPPYEQYF

D: -
V: TRBV10-3
CDR3: CAIGRGAEDSNQPQHF

D: TRBD2
V: TRBV12-3/TRBV12-4
CDR3: CASTTAGGMDTQYF

D: -
V: TRBV12-3/TRBV12-4
CDR3: CASSLFGPQGTEAFF

D: -
V: TRBV7-2
CDR3: CASSPVIQSYEQYF

D: TRBD1
V: TRBV6-5
CDR3: CASSYGTVYEQYF

D: TRBD1
V: TRBV5-1
CDR3: CASSWTGSSYNEQFF

D: TRBD1
V: TRBV5-1
CDR3: CASSLEDRGPQETQYF

D: -
V: TRBV10-3
CDR3: CATDGYNEQFF

D: -
V: TRBV27
CDR3: CASARSSGTNTGELFF

D: -
V: TRBV6-5
CDR3: CATKTGGNSYNSPLHF

D: TRBD1
V: TRBV4-1
CDR3: CASSHNRDSQETQYF